This is a list of T cell receptor beta chains from one sample in a study of CD8+ T cells in alopecia areata. Measured with immunoSEQ multiplex PCR; TCRdb has only the in-frame clones, and not every one. The sample shows 120,000 to 150,000 clones, approximately 60% of them seen only once. The sequencing input was CD8+ T cells sorted from blood. These TCRs come from a human donor in good health. Both conserved end residues are part of each CDR3. A D gene is named only where the DNA matches it firmly. Rows may omit the clone size; those that give it use once, few, many or a size class.

d_gene	abundance	v_gene	j_gene	CDR3nt	CDR3aa
TRBD2	.	TRBV27	TRBJ2-1	TGTGCCAGCAGTTTGGGCGGGAGTTACAATGAGCAGTTCTTC	CASSLGGSYNEQFF
.	.	TRBV30	TRBJ2-3	TGTGCCTGGAGTGACACAGTGAATCGGGGCACAGATACGCAGTATTTT	CAWSDTVNRGTDTQYF
.	.	TRBV13	TRBJ2-2	TGTGCCAGCAGCCCTCGGGGCGCCGGGGAGCTGTTTTTT	CASSPRGAGELFF
.	few	TRBV5-4	TRBJ2-7	TGTGCCAGCAGCCAAGGTACCGGGACCAGGCCATCCTACGAGCAGTACTTC	CASSQGTGTRPSYEQYF
.	.	TRBV5-1	TRBJ1-1	TGCGCCAGCAGCTTACAGGGATCCGGCACTGAAGCTTTCTTT	CASSLQGSGTEAFF
.	.	TRBV30	TRBJ1-1	TGTGCCTGGAGTTATCCTGGAGGAGCTTTCTTT	CAWSYPGGAFF
TRBD2	few	TRBV29-1	TRBJ2-1	TGCAGCGTGGCGCGGGAGAGCTCCTACAATGAGCAGTTCTTC	CSVARESSYNEQFF
.	.	TRBV5-1	TRBJ2-7	TGCGCCAGCAGCTTGTGGGCCGCCTCCTACGAGCAGTACTTC	CASSLWAASYEQYF
TRBD2	.	TRBV29-1	TRBJ2-7	TGCAGCGCCAGTAGCGGGGGGAACTCCTACGAGCAGTACTTC	CSASSGGNSYEQYF
.	.	TRBV20-1	TRBJ2-2	TGCAGTGCTACTTGGACCGGGGAGCTGTTTTTT	CSATWTGELFF
.	once	TRBV7-9	TRBJ2-5	TGTGCCAGCAGAGAATGGACAGAAGAGACCCAGTACTTC	CASREWTEETQYF
.	.	TRBV4-1	TRBJ2-7	TGCGCCAGCAGCCAAGGGGAATACGAGCAGTACTTC	CASSQGEYEQYF
.	.	TRBV5-1	TRBJ1-2	TGCGCCAGCAGCTTGGACGGGTCCGCCTACTATGGCTACACCTTC	CASSLDGSAYYGYTF
.	few	TRBV7-9	TRBJ2-7	TGTGCCAGCAGCTTAGTTCCCCCCGGAGGGGCCAGATCCTACGAGCAGTACTTC	CASSLVPPGGARSYEQYF
TRBD1	few	TRBV15	TRBJ2-5	TGTGCCACCAGCAGAGGGACAGGGGGGCAAGAGACCCAGTACTTC	CATSRGTGGQETQYF
.	few	TRBV13	TRBJ2-7	TGTGCCAGCAGCTCTCAGGGGTACGAGCAGTACTTC	CASSSQGYEQYF
.	.	TRBV4-1	TRBJ2-7	TGCGCCAGCAGCCACCCGCAGGGATACGAGCAGTACTTC	CASSHPQGYEQYF
.	few	TRBV5-6	TRBJ2-7	TGTGCCAGCAGCTTGGAACTTAACCCTTACGAGCAGTACTTC	CASSLELNPYEQYF
TRBD2	.	TRBV7-8	TRBJ2-5	TGTGCCAGCAGCTTATTCGCGGGAGCAGAGACCCAGTACTTC	CASSLFAGAETQYF
.	.	TRBV19	TRBJ2-1	TGTGCCAGTAGTAGAATGGGGTATGACAATGAGCAGTTCTTC	CASSRMGYDNEQFF
.	medium-sized	TRBV29-1	TRBJ1-1	TGCAGCGTCCTGGGGCCAGAACCTGGCACTGAAGCTTTCTTT	CSVLGPEPGTEAFF
.	.	TRBV19	TRBJ2-7	TGTGCCAGTAGTATCTCTAGCGCCAGCTCCTACGAGCAGTACTTC	CASSISSASSYEQYF
.	.	TRBV27	TRBJ2-2	TGTGCCAGCAGTTTAGTGGGGAACGGGGAGCTGTTTTTT	CASSLVGNGELFF
TRBD2	few	TRBV29-1	TRBJ2-7	TGCAGCGTTGAACTCTGGCTAGCGGGACACTACGAGCAGTACTTC	CSVELWLAGHYEQYF
TRBD2	.	TRBV14	TRBJ2-7	TGTGCCAGCAGCCTAACCGCGTCCGCGGGAGAAAACGAGCAGTACTTC	CASSLTASAGENEQYF
.	.	TRBV6-1	TRBJ2-7	TGTGCCAGCAGTACCGCACGGGGCTACGAGCAGTACTTC	CASSTARGYEQYF
.	once	TRBV29-1	TRBJ2-4	TGCAGCGTTGAAGGGCGTGGAAGGGGGGCCAAAAACATTCAGTACTTC	CSVEGRGRGAKNIQYF
TRBD1	few	TRBV4-2	TRBJ2-2	TGTGCCAGCAGCCCACAGGGGGACACCGGGGAGCTGTTTTTT	CASSPQGDTGELFF
.	.	TRBV7-9	TRBJ2-5	TGTGCCAGCAGCTTAGACGAGGGAGTGGAGACCCAGTACTTC	CASSLDEGVETQYF
TRBD2	.	TRBV5-6	TRBJ2-1	TGTGCCAGCAGCTTGTTAAGTGCGGGGGACAATGAGCAGTTCTTC	CASSLLSAGDNEQFF
TRBD2	once	TRBV27	TRBJ2-1	TGTGCCAGCAGTTTGGATAGCGGGAAATACTACAATGAGCAGTTCTTC	CASSLDSGKYYNEQFF
.	few	TRBV29-1	TRBJ2-1	TGCAGCGTTGAAGCGGTGCTCAACTCCTACAATGAGCAGTTCTTC	CSVEAVLNSYNEQFF
.	.	TRBV2	TRBJ1-6	TGTGCCAGCGCCTACGTAGGTCAGGAAGCACCCCTCCACTTT	CASAYVGQEAPLHF
.	.	TRBV5-6	TRBJ1-1	TGTGCCAGCAGCATGTCACAGGGTTACACTGAAGCTTTCTTT	CASSMSQGYTEAFF
.	.	TRBV29-1	TRBJ2-7	TGCAGCGTTGGAGAGAATTCCTACGAGCAGTACTTC	CSVGENSYEQYF
TRBD2	few	TRBV27	TRBJ2-1	TGTGCCAGCAGTCAATTAACCGGGAGGTCCCTCAATGAGCAGTTCTTC	CASSQLTGRSLNEQFF
.	once	TRBV6-6	TRBJ1-2	TGTGCCAGCAGCCCGAGCCCGGGGTATGGCTACACCTTC	CASSPSPGYGYTF
.	once	TRBV9	TRBJ1-2	TGTGCCAGCAGCGCCGGGGTGTACTATGGCTACACCTTC	CASSAGVYYGYTF
.	.	TRBV2	TRBJ2-7	TGTGCCAGCAGTGAGGCAGGGGGGAACTACGAGCAGTACTTC	CASSEAGGNYEQYF
.	once	TRBV7-9	TRBJ2-7	TGTGCCAGCAGCTCAGGGGCTCGCTCCTACGAGCAGTACTTC	CASSSGARSYEQYF
.	few	TRBV20-1	TRBJ1-2	TGCAGTGTAAGCACCGGGGAAGGCTACACCTTC	CSVSTGEGYTF
.	few	TRBV5-6	TRBJ2-4	TGTGCCAGCAGCACCTGGCCGGGCTCCCCTCGCGGCTACTTC	CASSTWPGSPRGYF
TRBD2	.	TRBV27	TRBJ2-7	TGTGCCAGCAGCCTGGGACTAGCGGGAGTCAGTCAGCAGTACTTC	CASSLGLAGVSQQYF
.	.	TRBV5-1	TRBJ2-7	TGCGCCAGCAGCTTGGTTGGGGGGTCCTACGAGCAGTACTTC	CASSLVGGSYEQYF
TRBD1	.	TRBV5-4	TRBJ1-2	TGTGCCAGCAGCTTGTTGGGACAGAGGAACTATGGCTACACCTTC	CASSLLGQRNYGYTF
.	.	TRBV7-9	TRBJ1-2	TGTGCCAGCAGCTTAGGGGACTATGGCTACACCTTC	CASSLGDYGYTF
.	.	TRBV14	TRBJ1-2	TGTGCCAGCAGCCAAGGTACTGGGACAAGGCCTAACTATGGCTACACCTTC	CASSQGTGTRPNYGYTF
.	.	TRBV27	TRBJ1-5	TGTGCCAGCAGTTTTGGGCGGGCTCAGCCCCAGCATTTT	CASSFGRAQPQHF
TRBD2	medium-sized	TRBV5-4	TRBJ2-1	TGTGCCAGCAGCTTGGGCGGGAGGCCTCACAATGAGCAGTTCTTC	CASSLGGRPHNEQFF
.	.	TRBV29-1	TRBJ1-1	TGCAGCGCCTTTGGAGGGGCCACTGAAGCTTTCTTT	CSAFGGATEAFF
TRBD2	.	TRBV6-5	TRBJ2-1	TGTGCCAGCAGTTACTCGACTAGCTTGGATGAGCAGTTCTTC	CASSYSTSLDEQFF
TRBD1	few	TRBV7-9	TRBJ2-7	TGTGCCAGCAGCCCCCTTGGACAGGGCGGGTCCGAGCAGTACTTC	CASSPLGQGGSEQYF
.	few	TRBV29-1	TRBJ2-7	TGCAGCGTTGAGGGGGACACAGACTCCTACGAGCAGTACTTC	CSVEGDTDSYEQYF
.	.	TRBV14	TRBJ2-1	TGTGCCAGCAGCCAAGGTCTAGCCAATGAGCAGTTCTTC	CASSQGLANEQFF